Following are 18 T cell receptor beta chains from one sample sequenced in a study of T cell changes during pregnancy in multiple sclerosis. The method was immunoSEQ multiplex PCR; TCRdb's version includes in-frame clones alone and lacks a portion of them. The table lists fewer than 35,000 clones, 90% to 95% of them singletons. The source material was CD4+ T cells from peripheral blood mononuclear cells, sampled in the second trimester of pregnancy. Receptors were obtained from a female donor with multiple sclerosis, enrolled in a pregnancy study.

The chain uses TRBV28 and TRBJ2-5; tentative D call: TRBD1 (5 bases). Germline V gives CDR1 MDHEN, CDR2 SYDVKM. With 6 bases removed from V and 2 bases from J, the gap between germline ends came to 7 bases. The CDR3 loop spans 12 amino acids. The CDR3 nucleotides read TGTGCCAGCAGGCAGGGACAAGAGACCCAGTACTTC. Translation: CASRQGQETQYF.

This rearrangement joins TRBV6-1 to TRBJ2-1; 7 positions agree with TRBD2. Germline CDR1 MNHNS, CDR2 SASEGT. V lost 3 bases, J lost 7 bases, and 9 bases stayed unmatched. The CDR3 contains 15 residues. In DNA form, the CDR3 reads TGTGCCAGCAGTGATCCCCAGCGGGATTTTAATGAGCAGTTCTTC. Translating it yields CASSDPQRDFNEQFF.

This rearrangement joins TRBV5-1 to TRBJ2-3; D uncertain. The CDR3 has 14 residues. V was shortened by 3 bases and J by 4 bases, with 12 bases between the two germline ends. Germline values: CDR1 SGHRS, CDR2 YFSETQ. The DNA of the CDR3 is TGCGCCAGCAGCTCAGTGACTGGTCCAGATACGCAGTATTTT. This translates into CASSSVTGPDTQYF.

This clone is a singleton in its sample. The V call is TRBV7-2, the J call TRBJ1-1, with 9 bases that match TRBD1. The CDR3 sequence is 13 residues long. Germline CDR1 is SGHTA and CDR2 is FQGNSA. Trimming removed 3 bases from V and 8 bases from J; junction bases left unmatched: 4. The CDR3 DNA sequence: TGTGCCAGCAGCTTTAACAGGGGGCAGGAAGCTTTCTTT. It translates to CASSFNRGQEAFF.

This sequence joins TRBV5-4 and TRBJ2-5, with D perhaps TRBD2 (6 bases). Trimming removed 4 bases at V and 0 bases at J, with 10 bases between. CDR1 and CDR2 (germline): SGHNT, YYREEE (reference sequence). The CDR3 consists of 14 residues. CDR3 coding DNA: TGTGCCAGCAGCCCCGGGAGTTACCAAGAGACCCAGTACTTC. This encodes CASSPGSYQETQYF.

The V and J genes are TRBV19 and TRBJ2-2; possible D gene TRBD2, 5 bases. Trimming removed 10 bases from V and 1 base from J, with 13 bases in between. The germline CDR1 and CDR2 sequences are LNHDA and SQIVND (reference sequence). The CDR3 is made up of 14 amino acids. The CDR3 coding sequence is TGTGCCACCAAAAGGACTGTGAACACCGGGGAGCTGTTTTTT. Encoded protein: CATKRTVNTGELFF.

The chain has TRBV4-2 and TRBJ2-3; D is possibly TRBD2 (5 bases). Germline V CDR1 and CDR2: LGHNA, YNFKEQ. Trimming pared 0 bases from V and 1 base from J, leaving 14 bases between. The CDR3 sequence is 17 residues long. As DNA, the CDR3 is TGTGCCAGCAGCCAAGATAAGGCTAGCAGTGGCACAGATACGCAGTATTTT. It is translated as CASSQDKASSGTDTQYF.

This chain uses TRBV7-3 with TRBJ1-1; possible D gene TRBD1, 5 bases. Between the trimmed V and J ends, which lost 5 bases and 1 base, there was a span of 8 bases. The CDR3 length is 13 residues. Germline lookup yields CDR1 SGHTA and CDR2 FQGTGA. CDR3 region: CASSPQGNTEAFF. The DNA for the CDR3 is TGTGCCAGCAGCCCCCAGGGGAACACTGAAGCTTTCTTT.

The V call is TRBV19, the J call TRBJ2-2; 7 nucleotides match TRBD2. Per the germline V gene, CDR1 is LNHDA and CDR2 is SQIVND (reference sequence). This CDR3 is built from 16 residues. The V segment lost 5 bases and the J segment 7 bases; nucleotides outside the gene matches: 13. For the CDR3, the DNA is TGTGCCAGTAGTTCGAGCGGGAACGCGGGGTACGGGGAGCTGTTTTTT. Translating gives CASSSSGNAGYGELFF.

This clone was detected once. The chain couples TRBV10-3 to TRBJ2-4, with 9 bases lining up with TRBD1. Germline CDR1 is ENHRY and CDR2 is SYGVKD. The CDR3 contains 14 residues. V was pared by 4 bases and J by 5 bases, with 3 bases of the junction left unmatched. CDR3: CAISGTGGENIQYF. The DNA for the CDR3 is TGTGCCATCAGTGGCACAGGGGGCGAAAACATTCAGTACTTC.

The J gene is TRBJ2-1, the V gene TRBV7-3, with TRBD2 matching 8 bases. CDR1 and CDR2 from the germline V gene are SGHTA and FQGTGA. The CDR3 runs to 18 residues. With 1 base clipped from V and 0 bases from J, the junction kept 8 bases outside the gene matches. CDR3 sequence reads: CASSLKPQLAASYNEQFF. In nucleotides, the CDR3 is TGTGCCAGCAGCTTAAAGCCTCAACTAGCGGCCTCCTACAATGAGCAGTTCTTC.

This chain connects TRBV28 to TRBJ1-2; TRBD1 matches 10 bases. This CDR3 is built from 12 residues. Germline trimming cut 6 bases from V and 6 bases from J; bases unmatched to any gene: 1. Germline assignment: CDR1 MDHEN and CDR2 SYDVKM. The CDR3: CASRGQGDGYTF. The CDR3 DNA follows: TGTGCCAGCAGAGGACAGGGGGATGGCTACACCTTC.

The chain recombines TRBV4-2 with TRBJ1-1, with a tentative D call TRBD1 (6 bases). Trimming cost V 2 bases and J 7 bases, with 11 bases left between them. This CDR3 is built from 13 residues. Germline V gives CDR1 LGHNA, CDR2 YNFKEQ. The CDR3 nucleotides read TGTGCCAGCAGCCAACAGACAGGCGGTGAAGCTTTCTTT. Protein product: CASSQQTGGEAFF.

This clone appeared once. The CDR3 DNA reads as TGCGCCAGCAGCTTGGACCAGCAGGGGCCTTCTCTCTATGGCTACACCTTC. Residues: CASSLDQQGPSLYGYTF. This rearrangement joins TRBV5-1 to TRBJ1-2; weak D call: TRBD1 (6 bases). This CDR3 region has 17 residues. Germline V gene lookup returns CDR1 SGHRS and CDR2 YFSETQ. Trimming removed 0 bases from V and 4 bases from J, with 19 bases in between.

The chain links TRBV27 to TRBJ1-1, with 7 positions matching TRBD1. Germline-derived CDR1 and CDR2 are MNHEY and SMNVEV (reference sequence). This CDR3 has 16 amino acids. V was pared by 6 bases and J by 3 bases, with 13 bases of the junction left unmatched. The CDR3 sequence: CASRWNSLGGDTEAFF. The CDR3 bases are TGTGCCAGCAGATGGAATAGTCTAGGGGGCGACACTGAAGCTTTCTTT.

V and J are TRBV19 and TRBJ2-7, with D tentatively TRBD2 (6 bases). The CDR3 is 13 residues long. Germline values: CDR1 LNHDA, CDR2 SQIVND (reference sequence). V was trimmed by 5 bases and J by 2 bases, leaving 10 bases between them. CDR3 sequence reads: CASSGGTPYEQYF. In DNA, the CDR3 is TGTGCCAGTAGTGGCGGGACCCCCTACGAGCAGTACTTC.

V is TRBV19 and J is TRBJ2-4; no reliable D call. The CDR3 sequence is 15 residues long. The germline V gene encodes CDR1 LNHDA and CDR2 SQIVND (reference sequence). The V end lost 5 bases, the J end lost 5 bases, and 16 bases lay between the germline ends. CDR3 in amino acids: CASSGRFGPENIQYF. CDR3 bases: TGTGCCAGTAGTGGGCGCTTCGGCCCTGAAAACATTCAGTACTTC.

The chain couples TRBV7-2 to TRBJ2-1; 8 bases align to TRBD2. Per germline, CDR1 SGHTA and CDR2 FQGNSA. V trimming: 5 bases; J trimming: 2 bases; junction bases outside the gene matches: 8. The CDR3 contains 16 residues. The CDR3 bases are TGTGCCAGCAGCGTAAGGCCGGGAGGGCCCTACAATGAGCAGTTCTTC. Protein sequence: CASSVRPGGPYNEQFF.